A single sample is the source of the 13 T cell receptor beta chains below, sequenced in a study of beta chain features in type 1 diabetes. The whole isolated RNA underwent reverse transcription, so sequencing captured expressed TCRB transcripts. Assay: immunoSEQ multiplex PCR; the TCRdb copy retains only in-frame clones and omits some. Among hundreds of thousands of clones listed, about 14% were seen once. The sample comprised naive CD4+ T cells from blood. Receptors originate from a man between 18 and 35 years old in good health.

Here the CDR3 DNA reads TGCGCCAGCAGCTTGAAATCGGGACAGAACACTGAAGCTTTCTTT. This translates into CASSLKSGQNTEAFF. The chain uses TRBV5-1 and TRBJ1-1; a weak D match, TRBD1 (6 bases). V lost 1 base to trimming and J lost 1 base, with 11 bases between them. CDR1 is SGHRS and CDR2 is YFSETQ in the germline V gene. This CDR3 comprises 15 residues.

This clone was observed a handful of times. The rearrangement joins TRBV30 to TRBJ1-6; TRBD1 is a possible D gene (6 bases). The CDR3 has 13 residues. Trimming cost V 4 bases and J 9 bases, with 13 bases left between them. CDR1 is GTSNPN, CDR2 SVGIG, per germline (reference sequence). The CDR3 spells CAWTAGVSSPLHF. The CDR3 coding sequence is TGTGCCTGGACGGCAGGGGTTAGTTCACCCCTCCACTTT.

In this sample, this clone turned up a few times. The chain combines TRBV5-1 with TRBJ2-2; D is uncertain. The CDR3 totals 16 residues. V lost 0 bases and J 2 bases, leaving 11 bases between the germline ends. The V gene's germline CDR1 is SGHRS and CDR2 YFSETQ. The CDR3 coding sequence is TGCGCCAGCAGCTTGGAGGTGGGCCCTAACACCGGGGAGCTGTTTTTT. Residues: CASSLEVGPNTGELFF.

Only a few counts were recorded for this clone. V is TRBV4-3 and J is TRBJ1-2, with a weak D call TRBD1 (5 bases). The ends were cut back, 1 base at V and 2 bases at J, with 14 bases in the middle. The CDR3 runs 16 residues. The germline V gene encodes CDR1 LGHNA and CDR2 YSLEER. CDR3 sequence: CASSQAGALGNYGYTF. The CDR3 region has the DNA TGCGCCAGCAGCCAAGCCGGGGCTCTCGGGAACTATGGCTACACCTTC.

Only a few counts were recorded for this clone. Other DNA variants within this sample encode the same CDR3. This chain links TRBV5-1 with TRBJ2-7, with 8 bases lining up with TRBD1. J lost 3 bases, V lost 4 bases, and 6 bases had no gene match. In germline, CDR1 is SGHRS, CDR2 YFSETQ. CDR3 length: 14 amino acids. CDR3 nucleotides: TGCGCCAGCAGCCTAGGACAGGGAGGCTACGAGCAGTACTTC. It specifies CASSLGQGGYEQYF.

This chain uses TRBV18 with TRBJ1-1; D unresolved. CDR3 length: 14 amino acids. Trimming removed 5 bases at V and 3 bases at J, with 13 bases between. Germline CDR1 is KGHSH and CDR2 is LQKENI. Here the CDR3 reads CASSSGSGHTEAFF. CDR3 sequence (DNA): TGTGCCAGCTCATCAGGTTCGGGCCACACTGAAGCTTTCTTT.

The chain uses TRBV6-6 and TRBJ2-7, with TRBD2 identical over 7 bases. CDR1 and CDR2 (germline): MNHNY, SVGAGI (reference sequence). CDR3 size: 14 residues. After removal of 6 bases from V and 0 bases from J, the junction contained 5 bases not matched to a gene. CDR3 in amino acids: CASRSGDVSYEQYF. The CDR3 region has the DNA TGTGCCAGCAGGAGCGGGGACGTCTCCTACGAGCAGTACTTC.

This clone was recorded a few times. V is TRBV9 and J is TRBJ2-2, with D tentatively TRBD1 or TRBD2 (6 bases each). The ends were cut back, 7 bases at V and 2 bases at J, with 12 bases in the middle. In germline, CDR1 is SGDLS, CDR2 YYNGEE. The CDR3 runs to 14 residues. CDR3 bases: TGTGCCAGCGGAGGGGGAGCCAACACCGGGGAGCTGTTTTTT. Encoded protein: CASGGGANTGELFF.

This clone was observed a handful of times. The V gene is TRBV29-1, the J gene TRBJ2-2, with D perhaps assigned TRBD1 or TRBD2 (6 bases each). V was pared by 7 bases and J by 2 bases, with 11 bases between. CDR3 size: 13 residues. Germline CDR1 and CDR2: SQVTM and ANQGSEA. The CDR3 here is CSGGGPNTGELFF. CDR3 nucleotide sequence: TGCAGCGGTGGGGGGCCAAACACCGGGGAGCTGTTTTTT.

This clone has more than one count but fewer than ten. The chain employs TRBV7-9 and TRBJ1-2; 8 bases map to TRBD1. There are 15 residues in the CDR3. Germline lookup yields CDR1 SEHNR and CDR2 FQNEAQ (reference sequence). V gave up 5 bases and J gave up 8 bases; unmatched junction bases: 13. CDR3 region: CASSPQGAGSGGYTF. The CDR3 nucleotides read TGTGCCAGCAGCCCTCAGGGGGCGGGATCGGGCGGCTACACCTTC. The entire variable domain, with the rest obtained from reference TRBV7-9 and TRBJ1-2, is as follows: DTGVSQNPRHKITKRGQNVTFRCDPISEHNRLYWYRQTLGQGPEFLTYFQNEAQLEKSRLLSDRFSAERPKGSFSTLEIQRTEQGDSAMYLCASSPQGAGSGGYTFGSGTRLTVV.

This clone was observed a few times. The genes are TRBV7-2 and TRBJ2-7, with 11 bases identical to TRBD2. Germline CDR1 reads SGHTA; CDR2 reads FQGNSA. Trimming took 6 bases from V and 4 from J; bases not matched to a gene: 8. The CDR3 length is 15 residues. The CDR3 loop is CASSFIWTSGYEQYF. CDR3 nucleotides: TGTGCCAGCAGTTTCATTTGGACTAGCGGGTACGAGCAGTACTTC.

This rearrangement joins TRBV28 to TRBJ1-2; no clear D gene. The CDR3 extends over 11 amino acids. V dropped 11 bases and J dropped 4 bases, with 11 bases sitting between them. Germline V gives CDR1 MDHEN, CDR2 SYDVKM. CDR3 loop: CASGQTYGYTF. As DNA, the CDR3 is TGTGCCTCGGGCCAAACCTATGGCTACACCTTC.

This sequence joins TRBV6-1 and TRBJ2-4, with TRBD1 as a possible D gene (6 bases). The germline CDR1 and CDR2 sequences are MNHNS and SASEGT. Deletions cut 2 bases from V and 0 bases from J, with 8 bases between. The CDR3 spans 15 residues. CDR3 region: CASSERQVAKNIQYF. The CDR3 DNA is TGTGCCAGCAGTGAACGACAGGTAGCCAAAAACATTCAGTACTTC.